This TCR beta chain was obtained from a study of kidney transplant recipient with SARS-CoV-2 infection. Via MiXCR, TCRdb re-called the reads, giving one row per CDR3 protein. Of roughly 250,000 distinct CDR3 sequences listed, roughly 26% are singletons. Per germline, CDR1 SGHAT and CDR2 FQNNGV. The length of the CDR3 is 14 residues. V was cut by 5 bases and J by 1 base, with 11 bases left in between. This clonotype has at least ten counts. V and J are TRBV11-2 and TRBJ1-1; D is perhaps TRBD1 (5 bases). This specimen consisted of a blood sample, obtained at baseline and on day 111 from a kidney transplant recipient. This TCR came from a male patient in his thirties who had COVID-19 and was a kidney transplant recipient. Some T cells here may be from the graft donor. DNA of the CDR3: TGTGCCAGCAGCAAACAGGTCGCGAACACTGAAGCTTTCTTT. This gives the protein CASSKQVANTEAFF.